The next 10 T cell receptor beta chains were all read from a single sample in a study of T cells in Graves' hyperthyroidism and ophthalmopathy. The source material, RNA transcripts, was used to amplify TCR beta CDR3 regions. The study used the HTBI primer set for a first-round RT-PCR of the TCR CDR3. TCRdb ran MiXCR on the multiplex PCR reads and lists one entry per CDR3 protein. The sample carries under 400,000 distinct CDR3 sequences, approximately 15% recorded once. The sequenced sample consisted of blood. Every receptor here comes from a woman aged 60-75 years with Graves' hyperthyroidism.

This clonotype was seen at least ten times. J is TRBJ1-2 and V is TRBV6-1, with D unresolved. V shed 5 bases and J shed 2 bases, with 6 bases lying between them. The CDR3 contains 12 residues. Germline CDR1 and CDR2: MNHNS and SASEGT. CDR3 protein: CASSPGNYGYTF. CDR3 coding DNA: TGTGCCAGCAGTCCCGGAAACTATGGCTACACCTTC.

The chain employs TRBV28 and TRBJ2-3; TRBD2 aligns across 11 bases. The CDR3 spans 15 residues. From germline, CDR1 is MDHEN and CDR2 SYDVKM. Trimming removed 8 bases from V and 4 bases from J; junction bases left unmatched: 8. The CDR3 is CASALAGVDSDTQYF. CDR3 bases: TGTGCCAGCGCACTAGCGGGAGTTGACTCAGATACGCAGTATTTT.

This clonotype was recorded a few times. V usage is TRBV20-1 and J usage is TRBJ2-1; D is perhaps TRBD2 (6 bases). CDR3 length: 15 amino acids. V dropped 6 bases and J dropped 0 bases, with 15 bases sitting between them. Germline assignment: CDR1 DFQATT and CDR2 SNEGSKA (reference sequence). Here the CDR3 reads CSAPGGGVSYNEQFF. Here the CDR3 DNA reads TGCAGTGCCCCCGGCGGCGGGGTCTCCTACAATGAGCAGTTCTTC.

The chain links TRBV29-1 to TRBJ1-1; D gene ambiguous. Germline loops: CDR1 SQVTM, CDR2 ANQGSEA. The CDR3 contains 13 residues. The V end was cut by 2 bases, the J end by 2 bases, with 9 bases between. This chain's CDR3 is CSVERPFNTEAFF. The CDR3 coding sequence is TGCAGCGTTGAACGGCCGTTTAACACTGAAGCTTTCTTT.

This clonotype came up a few times. The genes are TRBV6-2 or TRBV6-3 and TRBJ2-1; 9 bases map to TRBD2. Trimming cost V 6 bases and J 4 bases; bases outside gene matches: 10. Germline V gives CDR1 MNHEY, CDR2 SVGEGT. There are 16 residues in the CDR3. The CDR3 coding sequence is TGTGCCAGCAGGCCCCCGGGCGCGGGAGGGTACAATGAGCAGTTCTTC. Translating gives CASRPPGAGGYNEQFF.

This clonotype was detected ten times or more. The genes are TRBV24-1 and TRBJ1-1, with TRBD1 as a possible D gene (6 bases). V dropped 5 bases and J dropped 6 bases, with 18 bases sitting between them. Germline CDR1 KGHDR, CDR2 SFDVKD. CDR3 length: 15 amino acids. In DNA, the CDR3 is TGTGCCACCAGTGCCAAACCTCCAGGGGACGCTGAAGCTTTCTTT. Translated, it gives CATSAKPPGDAEAFF.

Ten or more counts support this clonotype. V usage is TRBV28 and J usage is TRBJ1-1; 7 positions match TRBD1. V was clipped by 5 bases and J by 3 bases; unmatched bases: 6. Looked up from germline, CDR1 is MDHEN and CDR2 is SYDVKM. This CDR3 contains 14 residues. The CDR3 reads CASSPRDSHTEAFF. The CDR3 coding sequence is TGTGCCAGCAGTCCCCGGGACAGCCACACTGAAGCTTTCTTT.

The J gene is TRBJ2-7, the V gene TRBV28; D is perhaps TRBD2 (6 bases). This CDR3 spans 15 amino acids. V lost 6 bases and J lost 4, with 19 bases in between. Germline V lookup: CDR1 MDHEN, CDR2 SYDVKM. DNA of the CDR3: TGTGCCAGCAGGCCGGGCGGGACGGAGAGTTACGAGCAGTACTTC. Residues: CASRPGGTESYEQYF.

The chain links TRBV5-6 to TRBJ1-1; no reliable D call. CDR1 SGHDT and CDR2 YYEEEE come from the germline V gene. Trimming stripped 0 bases from V and 1 base from J, with 16 bases between. The CDR3 totals 17 residues. CDR3 coding DNA: TGTGCCAGCAGCTTGGCCGGAGCTTTCTTAAGGAACACTGAAGCTTTCTTT. Translated: CASSLAGAFLRNTEAFF.

This clonotype showed up many times. This chain connects TRBV12-3 or TRBV12-4 to TRBJ2-6, with D possibly TRBD2 on 6 matching bases. Trimming cost V 9 bases and J 1 base, with 16 bases left between them. The CDR3 contains 16 residues. The CDR3 loop is CASDSGNPSGANVLTF. CDR3 in DNA: TGTGCCAGTGATAGCGGCAATCCATCTGGGGCCAACGTCCTGACTTTC.